Below, 25 T cell receptor beta chains from the same sample are listed, as sequenced in a study of blood T cell repertoires in COVID-19. Some clones are missing from TCRdb's copy, which holds only in-frame ones; the method was immunoSEQ multiplex PCR. The repertoire has 300,000 to 400,000 clones, under 95% of them found once; the top ten carry under 3.5%. The sequencing sample was made of peripheral blood. All receptors derive from a woman aged 18-29 years who had recovered from COVID-19.

The J gene is TRBJ1-1, the V gene TRBV5-1; no reliable D call. V was trimmed by 3 bases and J by 4 bases, leaving 13 bases between them. From germline, CDR1 is SGHRS and CDR2 YFSETQ. There are 14 residues in the CDR3. CDR3 in DNA: TGCGCCAGCAGCTCCGCCGGTGGGCGCACTGAAGCTTTCTTT. Translating it yields CASSSAGGRTEAFF. Drawing the rest from reference TRBV5-1 and TRBJ1-1, the complete variable domain is KAGVTQTPRYLIKTRGQQVTLSCSPISGHRSVSWYQQTPGQGLQFLFEYFSETQRNKGNFPGRFSGRQFSNSRSEMNVSTLELGDSALYLCASSSAGGRTEAFFGQGTRLTVV.

The chain has TRBV19 and TRBJ1-1, with D perhaps TRBD1 (6 bases). This CDR3 is 14 amino acids long. CDR1 is LNHDA and CDR2 is SQIVND in the germline V gene (reference sequence). V was shortened by 6 bases and J by 7 bases, with 18 bases between the two germline ends. CDR3 region: CASSTGRERGEAFF. DNA for the CDR3: TGTGCCAGTAGCACAGGGAGGGAGAGGGGTGAAGCTTTCTTT.

This chain joins TRBV24-1 and TRBJ2-2, with a weak D call TRBD1 (5 bases). Germline CDR1 KGHDR, CDR2 SFDVKD. The CDR3 length is 17 residues. Trimming removed 4 bases at V and 4 bases at J, with 18 bases between. The CDR3 DNA is TGTGCCACCAGTGACCCCCAGGGTCTCGGTAGCACCGGGGAGCTGTTTTTT. This codes for CATSDPQGLGSTGELFF.

The rearrangement joins TRBV4-3 to TRBJ2-1, with 8 positions matching TRBD1. Germline trimming cut 1 base from V and 5 bases from J; bases unmatched to any gene: 19. Germline CDR1 and CDR2: LGHNA and YSLEER. This CDR3 has 20 residues. CDR3 sequence (DNA): TGCGCCAGCAGCCAAGGTATAAAAAACAGGGGGACGTTGTTTGACAATGAGCAGTTCTTC. Translation: CASSQGIKNRGTLFDNEQFF.

This sequence joins TRBV24-1 and TRBJ2-1; TRBD2 matches at 11 bases. Germline V gene sequence: CDR1 KGHDR, CDR2 SFDVKD. This CDR3 is built from 17 residues. Unmatched junction bases numbered 4, after V lost 0 bases and J lost 4 bases. The CDR3 here is CATSDLSSSGRYNEQFF. The CDR3 nucleotides are TGTGCCACCAGTGATTTGTCCTCTAGCGGGAGGTACAATGAGCAGTTCTTC.

The chain joins TRBV7-2 to TRBJ2-3; TRBD2 matches 9 bases. V trimming: 1 base; J trimming: 1 base; junction bases outside the gene matches: 12. The CDR3 is 19 amino acids. Germline CDR1 and CDR2: SGHTA and FQGNSA. The CDR3 DNA follows: TGTGCCAGCAGCTTAGTTGGCGCGGGAGGGCCGGGGGGCACAGATACGCAGTATTTT. This encodes CASSLVGAGGPGGTDTQYF.

The gene calls are TRBV19 and TRBJ2-2; D may be TRBD2 (6 bases). With 2 bases removed from V and 4 bases from J, the gap between germline ends came to 11 bases. The CDR3 totals 15 residues. Germline V gene data show CDR1 as LNHDA and CDR2 as SQIVND (reference sequence). The CDR3 DNA follows: TGTGCCAGTAGTATAAGTGCGGGGAGCACCGGGGAGCTGTTTTTT. This codes for CASSISAGSTGELFF. Full variable domain (outside the CDR3, taken from reference TRBV19 and TRBJ2-2): DGGITQSPKYLFRKEGQNVTLSCEQNLNHDAMYWYRQDPGQGLRLIYYSQIVNDFQKGDIAEGYSVSREKKESFPLTVTSAQKNPTAFYLCASSISAGSTGELFFGEGSRLTVL.

The CDR3 loop reads CASSQSGSFREQYV. CDR3 bases: TGTGCCAGCAGCCAGAGCGGGAGTTTTCGCGAGCAGTACGTC. The chain joins TRBV6-2 or TRBV6-3 to TRBJ2-7; 8 nucleotides agree with TRBD2. This CDR3 is 14 amino acids long. The germline gives CDR1 MNHEY, CDR2 SVGEGT. With V trimmed by 6 bases and J by 6 bases, 10 bases remained unmatched.

The V call is TRBV11-3, the J call TRBJ1-2, with 10 bases identical to TRBD1. Looked up from germline, CDR1 is SGHNT and CDR2 is YENEEA. The CDR3 has 15 amino acids. V shed 4 bases and J 5 bases; nucleotides not matched to a gene: 7. CDR3 sequence reads: CASSSDRGRGYGYTF. CDR3 DNA: TGTGCCAGCAGCTCAGACAGGGGGCGCGGGTATGGCTACACCTTC.

V usage is TRBV6-2 or TRBV6-3 and J usage is TRBJ2-7; TRBD1 matches at 7 bases. The length of the CDR3 is 16 residues. V was clipped by 2 bases and J by 2 bases; unmatched bases: 9. Germline loops: CDR1 MNHEY, CDR2 SVGEGT. CDR3 amino acids: CASSYRPTTGTYEQYV. The CDR3 DNA is TGTGCCAGCAGTTACCGACCGACGACAGGGACCTACGAGCAGTACGTC.

The CDR3 DNA reads TGTGCCAGCAGTTACGTGGGAGTCGGGGAGCTGTTTTTT. It specifies CASSYVGVGELFF. V usage is TRBV6-2 or TRBV6-3 and J usage is TRBJ2-2; tentatively, D is TRBD2 (5 bases). The V and J ends lost 2 bases and 7 bases respectively, with 8 bases between them. CDR3 size: 13 residues. Germline V gene lookup returns CDR1 MNHEY and CDR2 SVGEGT.

This rearrangement joins TRBV10-3 to TRBJ1-2; D is unclear. From germline, CDR1 is ENHRY and CDR2 SYGVKD. The CDR3 spans 13 residues. With 11 bases removed from V and 4 bases from J, the gap between germline ends came to 17 bases. CDR3 sequence (DNA): TGTGCCGTCGACCCCGGGAGCCGCTATGGCTACACCTTC. It translates to CAVDPGSRYGYTF.

The chain links TRBV6-2 or TRBV6-3 to TRBJ1-3, with no clear D. Between the trimmed V and J ends, which lost 2 bases and 2 bases, there was a span of 7 bases. The CDR3 has 14 amino acids. The germline V gene has CDR1 MNHEY and CDR2 SVGEGT. The CDR3 region has the DNA TGTGCCAGCAGTTACGCGGGAGCTGGAAACACCATATATTTT. Its protein is CASSYAGAGNTIYF.

In nucleotides, the CDR3 is TGCGCCAGCAGCTTGGGGTCTAGCGGGAGGTCCCTAGATACGCAGTATTTT. It encodes CASSLGSSGRSLDTQYF. V gene TRBV5-1 combines with J gene TRBJ2-3; TRBD2 aligns across 11 bases. Germline V gene data show CDR1 as SGHRS and CDR2 as YFSETQ. Unmatched junction bases numbered 8, after V lost 0 bases and J lost 5 bases. The CDR3 has 17 amino acids.

The chain is built from TRBV6-2 or TRBV6-3 and TRBJ2-2; the D gene is possibly TRBD2 (6 bases). With 4 bases removed from V and 4 bases from J, the gap between germline ends came to 13 bases. Germline V gene lookup returns CDR1 MNHEY and CDR2 SVGEGT. The CDR3 extends over 15 amino acids. CDR3 sequence reads: CASSSTGLGTGELFF. The CDR3 DNA is TGTGCCAGCAGTTCGACGGGACTCGGCACCGGGGAGCTGTTTTTT.

This sequence joins TRBV10-3 and TRBJ2-3, with 9 nucleotides matching TRBD2. The CDR3 is 15 residues long. V shed 6 bases, J shed 3 bases, and the junction held 7 bases outside the gene matches. Germline CDR1 and CDR2: ENHRY and SYGVKD. The CDR3 coding sequence is TGTGCCATCAGCCCGGGGAGCGGGAGGACAGATACGCAGTATTTT. The encoded protein is CAISPGSGRTDTQYF.

This clone was counted only a few times. This chain connects TRBV7-9 to TRBJ1-6, with 11 bases fitting TRBD1. With V trimmed by 6 bases and J by 3 bases, 4 bases remained unmatched. The germline CDR1 and CDR2 sequences are SEHNR and FQNEAQ (reference sequence). CDR3 length: 16 residues. The CDR3 here is CASSAGTGGYNSPLHF. CDR3 bases: TGTGCCAGCAGTGCTGGGACAGGGGGCTATAATTCACCCCTCCACTTT.

The rearrangement links TRBV30 to TRBJ1-1; D is undetermined. V gave up 5 bases and J gave up 8 bases, with 18 bases separating them. The CDR3 length is 13 residues. Looked up from germline, CDR1 is GTSNPN and CDR2 is SVGIG (reference sequence). The CDR3 is CAWGFGAAREAFF. The CDR3 DNA reads as TGTGCCTGGGGCTTTGGTGCTGCGCGGGAAGCTTTCTTT.

The DNA of the CDR3 is TGCGCCAGCAGCCAACTTAGTAACTCTGGGGCCAACGTCCTGACTTTC. Amino acid sequence: CASSQLSNSGANVLTF. The V and J genes are TRBV4-1 and TRBJ2-6; D unclear. The V and J ends lost 2 bases and 0 bases respectively, with 8 bases between them. Looked up from germline, CDR1 is MGHRA and CDR2 is YSYEKL. The CDR3 extends over 16 amino acids.

The chain recombines TRBV7-2 with TRBJ1-4, with D possibly TRBD1 on 5 matching bases. V gave up 3 bases and J gave up 13 bases, with 12 bases separating them. Germline V gene lookup returns CDR1 SGHTA and CDR2 FQGNSA. The CDR3 totals 12 residues. CDR3 sequence (DNA): TGTGCCAGCAGCTTGTTAAGGGGCGGACTGTTTTTT. It yields the protein CASSLLRGGLFF.

This chain connects TRBV19 to TRBJ1-2, with a possible D match to TRBD1 (5 bases). From germline, CDR1 is LNHDA and CDR2 SQIVND (reference sequence). This CDR3 has 13 residues. V was trimmed by 5 bases and J by 8 bases, leaving 15 bases between them. The CDR3 nucleotides are TGTGCCAGTAGTTCCTCGGGGGTAGGCGGCTACACCTTC. It is translated as CASSSSGVGGYTF.

The chain joins TRBV11-2 to TRBJ2-1, with D maybe TRBD1 (6 bases). The CDR3 sequence is 12 residues long. Trimming stripped 6 bases from V and 12 bases from J, with 15 bases between. Germline V gives CDR1 SGHAT, CDR2 FQNNGV. This chain's CDR3 is CASSPNRERQFF. CDR3 bases: TGTGCCAGCAGTCCTAACAGGGAGAGGCAGTTCTTC.

The V call is TRBV2, the J call TRBJ2-1, with unresolved D. Trimming removed 2 bases at V and 10 bases at J, with 6 bases between. This CDR3 comprises 11 residues. Germline-derived CDR1 and CDR2 are SNHLY and FYNNEI. The CDR3 sequence is CASSEFSEQFF. The CDR3 DNA reads TGTGCCAGCAGTGAATTCTCGGAGCAGTTCTTC.

The rearrangement links TRBV28 to TRBJ1-5; 8 bases are shared with TRBD1. V dropped 6 bases and J dropped 6; count of bases not matched to a gene: 10. Germline CDR1 and CDR2: MDHEN and SYDVKM. CDR3 length: 15 residues. CDR3: CASRTGQAKAQPQHF. The CDR3 DNA reads as TGTGCCAGCAGAACGGGACAGGCTAAAGCTCAGCCCCAGCATTTT.

The V gene is TRBV7-9, the J gene TRBJ1-4; D remains ambiguous. The CDR3 is 16 residues long. Per the germline V gene, CDR1 is SEHNR and CDR2 is FQNEAQ (reference sequence). The V and J ends lost 0 bases and 3 bases respectively, with 11 bases between them. The CDR3 sequence: CASSLATGEPNEKLFF. The CDR3 nucleotides read TGTGCCAGCAGCTTAGCGACCGGGGAACCTAATGAAAAACTGTTTTTT.